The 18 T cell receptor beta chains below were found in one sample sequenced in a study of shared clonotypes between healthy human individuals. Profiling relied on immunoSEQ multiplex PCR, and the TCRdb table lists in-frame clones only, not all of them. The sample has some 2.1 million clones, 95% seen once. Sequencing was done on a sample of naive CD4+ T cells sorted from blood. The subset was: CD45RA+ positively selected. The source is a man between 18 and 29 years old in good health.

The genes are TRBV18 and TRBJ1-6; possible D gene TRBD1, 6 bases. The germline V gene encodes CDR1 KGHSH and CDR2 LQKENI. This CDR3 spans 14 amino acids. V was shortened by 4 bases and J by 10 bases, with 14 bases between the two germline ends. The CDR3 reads CASSLGGPGSPLHF. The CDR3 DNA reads TGTGCCAGCTCACTCGGGGGGCCTGGCTCACCCCTCCACTTT. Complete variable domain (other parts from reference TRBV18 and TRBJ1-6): NAGVMQNPRHLVRRRGQEARLRCSPMKGHSHVYWYRQLPEEGLKFMVYLQKENIIDESGMPKERFSAEFPKEGPSILRIQQVVRGDSAAYFCASSLGGPGSPLHFGNGTRLTVT.

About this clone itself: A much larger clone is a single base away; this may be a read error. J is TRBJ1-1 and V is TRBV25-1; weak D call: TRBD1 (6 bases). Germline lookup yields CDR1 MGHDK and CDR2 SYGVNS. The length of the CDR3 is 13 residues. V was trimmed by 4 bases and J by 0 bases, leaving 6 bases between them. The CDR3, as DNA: TGTGCCAGCAGTGGACAGGTGAACACTGAAGCTTTCTTT. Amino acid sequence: CASSGQVNTEAFF.

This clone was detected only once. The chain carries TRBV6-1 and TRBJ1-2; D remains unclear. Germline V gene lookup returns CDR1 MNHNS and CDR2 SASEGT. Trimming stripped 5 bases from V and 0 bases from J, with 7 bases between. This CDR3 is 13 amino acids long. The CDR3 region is CASSQPSNYGYTF. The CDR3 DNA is TGTGCCAGCAGTCAACCTTCTAACTATGGCTACACCTTC.

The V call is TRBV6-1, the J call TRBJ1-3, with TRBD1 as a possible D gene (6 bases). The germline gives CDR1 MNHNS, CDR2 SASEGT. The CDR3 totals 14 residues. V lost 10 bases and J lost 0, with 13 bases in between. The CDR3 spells CATRTAHSGNTIYF. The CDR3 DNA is TGTGCCACGAGGACAGCTCACTCTGGAAACACCATATATTTT.

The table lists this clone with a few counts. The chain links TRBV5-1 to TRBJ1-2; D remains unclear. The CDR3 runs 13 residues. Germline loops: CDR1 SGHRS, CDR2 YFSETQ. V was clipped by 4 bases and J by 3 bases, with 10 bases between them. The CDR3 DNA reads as TGCGCCAGCAGCGCGGACGGGGACTATGGCTACACCTTC. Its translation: CASSADGDYGYTF.

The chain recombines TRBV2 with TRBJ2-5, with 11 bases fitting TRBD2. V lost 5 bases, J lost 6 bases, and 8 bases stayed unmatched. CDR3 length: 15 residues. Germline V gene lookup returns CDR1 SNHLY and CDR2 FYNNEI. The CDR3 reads CASSHYSGRAKTQYF. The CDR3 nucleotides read TGTGCCAGCAGTCATTATAGCGGGAGGGCAAAGACCCAGTACTTC.

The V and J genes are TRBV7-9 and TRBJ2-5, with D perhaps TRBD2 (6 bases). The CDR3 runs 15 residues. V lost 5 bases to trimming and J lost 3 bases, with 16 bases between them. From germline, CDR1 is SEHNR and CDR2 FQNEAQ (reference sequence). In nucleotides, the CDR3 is TGTGCCAGCAGCGATCTGGTTGGAGGGGAAGAGACCCAGTACTTC. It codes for CASSDLVGGEETQYF.

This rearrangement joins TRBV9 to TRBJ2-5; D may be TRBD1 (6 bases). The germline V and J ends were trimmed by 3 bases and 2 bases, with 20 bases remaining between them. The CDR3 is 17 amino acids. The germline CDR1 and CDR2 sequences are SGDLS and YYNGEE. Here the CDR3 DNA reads TGTGCCAGCAGCGAGGGGACCTCGGGACACAAACAAGAGACCCAGTACTTC. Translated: CASSEGTSGHKQETQYF.

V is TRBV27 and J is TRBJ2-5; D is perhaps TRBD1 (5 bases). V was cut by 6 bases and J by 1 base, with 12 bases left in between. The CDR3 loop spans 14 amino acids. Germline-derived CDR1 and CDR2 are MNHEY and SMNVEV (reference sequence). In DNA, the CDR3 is TGTGCCAGCAGGAAGACAGCTCTCCAAGAGACCCAGTACTTC. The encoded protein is CASRKTALQETQYF.

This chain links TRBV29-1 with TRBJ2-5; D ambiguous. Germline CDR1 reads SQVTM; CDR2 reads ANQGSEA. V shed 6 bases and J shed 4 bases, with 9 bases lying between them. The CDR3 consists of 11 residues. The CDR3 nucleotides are TGCAGCGTCCGAATCGGAGAGACCCAGTACTTC. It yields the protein CSVRIGETQYF.

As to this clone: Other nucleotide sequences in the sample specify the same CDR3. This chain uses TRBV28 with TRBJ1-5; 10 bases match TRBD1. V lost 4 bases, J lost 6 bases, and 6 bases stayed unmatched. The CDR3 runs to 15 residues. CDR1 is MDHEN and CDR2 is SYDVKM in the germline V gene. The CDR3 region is CASSSPGTGVQPQHF. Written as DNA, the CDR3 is TGTGCCAGCAGTTCACCCGGGACAGGGGTTCAGCCCCAGCATTTT.

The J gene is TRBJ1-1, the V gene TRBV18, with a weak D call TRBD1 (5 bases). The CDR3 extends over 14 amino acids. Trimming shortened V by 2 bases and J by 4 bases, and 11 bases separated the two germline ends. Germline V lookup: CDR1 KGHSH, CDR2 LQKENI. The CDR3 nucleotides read TGTGCCAGCTCACCAGGCAGGGTGAGCACTGAAGCTTTCTTT. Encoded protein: CASSPGRVSTEAFF. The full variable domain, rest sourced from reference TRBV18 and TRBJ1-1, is NAGVMQNPRHLVRRRGQEARLRCSPMKGHSHVYWYRQLPEEGLKFMVYLQKENIIDESGMPKERFSAEFPKEGPSILRIQQVVRGDSAAYFCASSPGRVSTEAFFGQGTRLTVV.

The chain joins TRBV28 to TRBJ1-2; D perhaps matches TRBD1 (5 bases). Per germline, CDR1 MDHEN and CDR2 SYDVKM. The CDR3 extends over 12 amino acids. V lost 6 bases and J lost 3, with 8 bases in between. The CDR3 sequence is CASRDTDYGYTF. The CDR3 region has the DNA TGTGCCAGCAGGGACACAGACTATGGCTACACCTTC.

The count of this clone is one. Here the CDR3 DNA reads TGTGCCAGCAGCGTAGAGATAGGCCTCTCTGGAAACACCATATATTTT. This codes for CASSVEIGLSGNTIYF. This sequence joins TRBV9 and TRBJ1-3, with no clear D. The CDR3 totals 16 residues. Trimming shortened V by 0 bases and J by 0 bases, and 10 bases separated the two germline ends. Germline values: CDR1 SGDLS, CDR2 YYNGEE.

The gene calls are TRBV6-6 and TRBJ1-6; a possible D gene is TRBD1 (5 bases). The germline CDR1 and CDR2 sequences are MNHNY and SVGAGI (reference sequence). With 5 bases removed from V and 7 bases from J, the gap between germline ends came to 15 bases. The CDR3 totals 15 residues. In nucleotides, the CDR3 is TGTGCCAGCAGTCCTATCGGGGGGTTAAATTCACCCCTCCACTTT. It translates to CASSPIGGLNSPLHF.

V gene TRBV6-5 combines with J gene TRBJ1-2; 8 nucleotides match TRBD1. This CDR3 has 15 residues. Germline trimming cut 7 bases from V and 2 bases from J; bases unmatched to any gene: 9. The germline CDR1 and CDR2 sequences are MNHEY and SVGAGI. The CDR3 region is CASTAGGLGNYGYTF. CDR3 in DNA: TGTGCCAGCACGGCAGGGGGCCTTGGGAACTATGGCTACACCTTC.

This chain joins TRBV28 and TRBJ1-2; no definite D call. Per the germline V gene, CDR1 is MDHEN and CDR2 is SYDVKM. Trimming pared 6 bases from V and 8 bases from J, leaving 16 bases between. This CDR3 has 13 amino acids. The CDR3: CASRGGLPGGYTF. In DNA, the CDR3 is TGTGCCAGCAGAGGCGGACTGCCGGGAGGCTACACCTTC.

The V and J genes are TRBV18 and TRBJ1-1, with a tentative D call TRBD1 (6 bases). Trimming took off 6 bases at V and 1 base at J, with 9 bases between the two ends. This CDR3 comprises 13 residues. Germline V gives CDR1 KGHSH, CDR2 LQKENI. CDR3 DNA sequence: TGTGCCAGCTCGGCCAGGGGGAACACTGAAGCTTTCTTT. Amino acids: CASSARGNTEAFF.